These T cell receptor beta chains were read from a single sample in a study of blood T cell repertoires in COVID-19. The assay was immunoSEQ multiplex PCR, and TCRdb's table has in-frame clones only and misses some. The sample has nearly 110,000 clones, around 82% seen once. Specimen: peripheral blood. The receptors stem from a human donor in a cohort sampled during active COVID-19. Each CDR3 is given with its conserved first and last residue. Each record gives: J gene, V gene, D gene, clone size, CDR3 protein, CDR3 DNA. The D gene is left open where the match is weak. Only part of the rows carry a size: once, few, many, or a class if the clone is expanded.

>TRBJ2-3|TRBV7-7|TRBD1|once
CASSPTGGPDTQYF
TGTGCTAGCAGCCCGACAGGGGGCCCAGATACGCAGTATTTT
>TRBJ2-3|TRBV5-1|-|-
CASRGRVGTDTQYF
TGCGCCAGCAGAGGGCGGGTCGGCACAGATACGCAGTATTTT
>TRBJ2-5|TRBV5-1|TRBD2|-
CASNGGRGARETQYF
TGCGCCAGCAATGGCGGGAGGGGGGCGCGAGAGACCCAGTACTTC
>TRBJ2-5|TRBV19|-|-
CASSRRAGETQYF
TGTGCCAGTTCGAGGAGGGCCGGTGAGACCCAGTACTTC
>TRBJ2-3|TRBV20-1|-|-
CSAVGTDTQYF
TGCAGTGCTGTAGGCACAGATACGCAGTATTTT
>TRBJ1-5|TRBV2|-|once
CASRYFPGNQPQHF
TGTGCCAGCCGATACTTTCCAGGGAATCAGCCCCAGCATTTT
>TRBJ2-2|TRBV11-3|TRBD1|-
CASRLDRDTGELFF
TGTGCCAGCAGGTTAGACAGGGACACCGGGGAGCTGTTTTTT
>TRBJ2-1|TRBV7-8|TRBD2|-
CASSPRLAGEHNEQFF
TGTGCCAGCAGCCCTCGACTAGCGGGAGAACACAATGAGCAGTTCTTC
>TRBJ2-3|TRBV9|-|-
CASSVQSSTDTQYF
TGTGCCAGCAGCGTCCAGTCTAGCACAGATACGCAGTATTTT
>TRBJ1-5|TRBV28|-|-
CASSSPYTGTHQPQHF
TGTGCCAGCAGTTCCCCCTACACGGGTACACATCAGCCCCAGCATTTT
>TRBJ2-1|TRBV6-2/TRBV6-3|-|-
CASSYSASAYNEQFF
TGTGCCAGCAGTTACTCGGCTAGCGCATACAATGAGCAGTTCTTC
>TRBJ1-1|TRBV7-9|-|-
CASSLGGGWDTEAFF
TGTGCCAGCAGCTTAGGCGGGGGGTGGGACACTGAAGCTTTCTTT
>TRBJ2-1|TRBV11-2|TRBD2|medium-sized
CASSLDRSGSIHEQFF
TGTGCCAGCAGCTTAGATCGGAGCGGGAGTATCCATGAGCAGTTCTTC
>TRBJ2-2|TRBV9|-|-
CASSPRVALAGELFF
TGTGCCAGCAGCCCCCGGGTAGCGCTGGCCGGGGAGCTGTTTTTT
>TRBJ1-5|TRBV6-2/TRBV6-3|-|-
CASSYRGNQPQHF
TGTGCCAGCAGTTATAGAGGGAATCAGCCCCAGCATTTT
>TRBJ2-2|TRBV23-1|TRBD2|-
CASSQSRLAGKNTGELFF
TGCGCCAGCAGTCAATCCCGTCTAGCGGGAAAAAACACCGGGGAGCTGTTTTTT
>TRBJ1-2|TRBV27|TRBD1|-
CASRSRTGEDYGYTF
TGTGCCAGCAGATCCAGGACAGGGGAGGACTATGGCTACACCTTC
>TRBJ2-6|TRBV19|TRBD2|-
CASSISGRRYSGANVLTF
TGTGCCAGTAGTATAAGCGGGAGGCGTTACTCTGGGGCCAACGTCCTGACTTTC
>TRBJ2-3|TRBV6-5|TRBD2|-
CASRPSGRSDTQYF
TGTGCCAGCAGACCTAGCGGGAGAAGTGATACGCAGTATTTT
>TRBJ1-1|TRBV28|TRBD1|-
CASSIQGSLNTEAFF
TGTGCCAGCAGTATACAGGGGTCCCTGAACACTGAAGCTTTCTTT
>TRBJ2-1|TRBV24-1|-|-
CATSDSLAGWESEQFF
TGTGCCACCAGTGATTCCCTTGCGGGATGGGAATCGGAGCAGTTCTTC
>TRBJ2-2|TRBV28|-|-
CASSLTRNRPPGDGELFF
TGTGCCAGCAGTTTAACACGAAACAGGCCCCCTGGGGACGGGGAGCTGTTTTTT
>TRBJ2-5|TRBV3-1/TRBV3-2|TRBD2|-
CASSQGGTSGPGGETQYF
TGTGCCAGCAGCCAAGGTGGGACTAGCGGGCCTGGGGGGGAGACCCAGTACTTC
>TRBJ1-3|TRBV9|-|-
CASSVAWALSGNTIYF
TGTGCCAGCAGCGTAGCTTGGGCCCTCTCTGGAAACACCATATATTTT
>TRBJ1-1|TRBV5-1|-|-
CASSLQKNTEAFF
TGCGCCAGCAGCCTACAGAAGAACACTGAAGCTTTCTTT